This TCR beta chain derives from a study of regulatory T cells in long-lasting Graves disease. Arm-PCR of CDR3 regions with iRepertoire HTBI primers generated TCR beta libraries. MiXCR, applied by TCRdb to the multiplex PCR reads, yields one record per CDR3 protein. Of 300,000 to 400,000 distinct CDR3 sequences listed, 15% are singletons. In regard to this clonotype: Its matching antigen is unknown.

Germline lookup yields CDR1 SGHAT and CDR2 FQNNGV. The CDR3 consists of 15 residues. The V end was cut by 2 bases, the J end by 2 bases, with 13 bases between. Regarding time point: newly diagnosed GD, antithyroid drugs for less than 3 months. Extracted PBMC RNA gave rise to the TCR library. The study's findings and limits: Compared with new cases, persistent Graves' patients showed reduced TCR diversity.

The origin of this receptor is a female donor with Graves disease. This chain joins TRBV11-2 and TRBJ2-7, with TRBD2 as a possible D gene (6 bases). The sample in question was peripheral blood mononuclear cells (PBMCs), obtained at new diagnosis, from a patient treated with antithyroid drugs. The CDR3 DNA reads as TGTGCCAGCAGCTTAAACCGGGACTCGCCCTACGAGCAGTACTTC. It yields the protein CASSLNRDSPYEQYF.